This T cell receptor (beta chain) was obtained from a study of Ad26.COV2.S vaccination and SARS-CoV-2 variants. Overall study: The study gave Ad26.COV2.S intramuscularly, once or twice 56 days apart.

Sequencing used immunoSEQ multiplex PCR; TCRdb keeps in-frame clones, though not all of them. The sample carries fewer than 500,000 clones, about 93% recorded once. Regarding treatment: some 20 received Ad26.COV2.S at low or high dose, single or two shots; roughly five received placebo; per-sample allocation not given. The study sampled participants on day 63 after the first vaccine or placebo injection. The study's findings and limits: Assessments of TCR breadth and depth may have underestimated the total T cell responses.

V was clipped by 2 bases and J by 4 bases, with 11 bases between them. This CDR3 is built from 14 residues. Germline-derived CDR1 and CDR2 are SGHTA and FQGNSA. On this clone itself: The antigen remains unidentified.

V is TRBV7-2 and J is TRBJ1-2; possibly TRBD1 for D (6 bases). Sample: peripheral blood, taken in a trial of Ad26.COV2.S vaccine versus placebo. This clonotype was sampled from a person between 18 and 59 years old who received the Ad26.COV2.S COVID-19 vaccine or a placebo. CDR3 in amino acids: CASSLPGQSYGYTF. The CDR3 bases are TGTGCCAGCAGCTTACCCGGACAGTCCTATGGCTACACCTTC.